Listed here is a single T cell receptor beta chain. Its antigen target is currently unknown. It has no much larger one-base neighbor in the sample; base qualities were not kept. Using the deep immunoSEQ assay, multiplex PCR amplified TCR CDR3 regions from genomic DNA. Extracted genomic DNA from each cell subset was spread evenly across all wells of several immunoSEQ 96-well plates, with each plate serving as a replicate. For sorted subsets, 200 to 250 ng of genomic DNA, equivalent to 25,000 to 35,000 T cell genomes, went into each replicate PCR. The purified libraries were quantified using a Qubit 3.0 fluorometer, sized with a Bioanalyzer 2100, and then quantified again using the KAPA Library Quantification kit. Every immunoSEQ 96-well plate was sequenced on a separate single-read 150-cycle Illumina NextSeq 550 flow cell. On the study's bioinformatics: Because the immunoSEQ output held only junctional sequences and lacked quality scores, the filtering could not match the filtering applied to full-length reads. To assign V/J genes and CDR3, sequences were annotated against IMGT germline references using PyIR, a Python wrapper for IgBLAST v1.9. Any read was removed if the V/J assignment was weak (E-value above 1e-6), the CDR3 was missing, or the read contained stop codons, out-of-frame junctions, or ambiguous translated residues. V3J clonotypes were defined by identical inferred V gene, J gene, and CDR3 amino acid sequence. To compute the percentage overlap between repertoires, the number of shared unique clonotypes was divided by the size of the smaller repertoire. Three approaches were used to assess repertoire richness: RTK rarefaction, the Chao1 estimator, and Recon v2.1 estimates of unobserved clonotypes. Generation probabilities for all TCRbeta clonotypes obtained by the gDNA method from a handful of donors were computed using OLGA. TCRdb obtained this table from immuneACCESS and retained in-frame rearrangements with V and J assigned. These tables miss some clones; where compared with another copy, unresolved V genes account for less than half of the shortfall, and the remainder is unexplained. Clone size and V and J calls were adopted from that table, with D and trimming inferred from the DNA. The sample has about 2 million clones on record, less than 95% of them singletons. Together, the top ten hold approximately 1.2% of the sample.

For the CD8 naive samples, CD45RO-negative cells were positively selected for CCR7, yielding a CD45RA+CCR7+ population from which TemRA cells were excluded. Donors were healthy HIV-negative adults with no recently reported acute infections or vaccinations. All donors were Caucasian adults living in Nashville, Tennessee, USA. After blood collection by leukapheresis, PBMCs were isolated using Ficoll-Histopaque density gradient centrifugation and then cryopreserved in the vapor phase of liquid nitrogen. Analytical flow cytometry was used to check the purity and quantity of every magnetically sorted T cell population. Genomic DNA was isolated from each sorted fraction and quantified by UV absorbance on a Nanodrop 2000c. The record originates from a study of shared clonotypes between healthy human individuals (dated by TCRdb to about 2020). For the wider study: The cohort included a few men and two women between 18 and 49 years of age. Per donor, three plates each were used for CD4 naive and CD4 memory, two for CD8 naive, and one for CD8 memory. The study deeply sequenced blood TCR repertoires of about five healthy adults to estimate repertoire size and the extent of clonotype sharing between individuals. Libraries were prepared and TCR repertoires were sequenced by different laboratories using diverse techniques, in order to increase sequencing depth and limit assay-specific biases. Per donor, leukapheresis produced somewhere between about 0.94 and 9.5 billion PBMCs. Study-level results and caveats: Because the study included a small number of donors, the genetic and exposure-history diversity represented was limited. Clonotypes shared by all four sorted-subset donors showed higher generation probabilities than non-shared clonotypes. Only blood was sampled, and tissue TCR repertoires likely differ from those in blood. Sharing across several donors was observed for roughly 5% of naive CD4, over 3% of naive CD8, 2.3% of memory CD4, and 0.4% of memory CD8 clonotypes. Even with the large sequencing depth, rarefaction of the sorted-subset datasets indicated that sequencing was incomplete. Pairwise subsampling indicated that sequencing depth was expected to affect the degree of clonotype sharing among donors. Naive subsets generally had larger estimated clonotype richness than memory subsets did.

Its CDR3 holds 13 amino acids, cysteine through phenylalanine. Only the CDR3 DNA stays, 39 bases, in frame from base 1. Deletion took 3 bases off V and 4 bases off J, with a span of 12 bases between the germline ends. The germline V gene sets CDR1 to SQVTM and CDR2 to ANQGSEA. Sequenced input: naive CD8+ T cells sorted from blood. Read against the paper, the sample's cell subset or site label means: CD45RA+CCR7+. Recombination connected TRBV29-1 to TRBJ2-5, with an unclear D gene assignment. This receptor was taken from a man aged 18-30 years in good health. This receptor has the CDR3 CSVDAKASETQYF. The nucleotides read TGCAGCGTTGACGCTAAGGCCTCAGAGACCCAGTACTTC. When the CDR3 is completed using the reference TRBV29-1 and TRBJ2-5 genes on either side, the full variable domain is SAVISQKPSRDICQRGTSLTIQCQVDSQVTMMFWYRQQPGQSLTLIATANQGSEATYESGFVIDKFPISRPNLTFSTLTVSNMSPEDSSIYLCSVDAKASETQYFGPGTRLLVL.